This TCR beta chain is from a study of blood T cell repertoires in COVID-19. Study-wide background: PBMCs, B-cell-depleted T cells, or T cells were the source of the cDNA or gDNA that made up the material.

During active infection, Seattle patients enrolled and were then monitored through disease. Germline trimming cut 6 bases from V and 4 bases from J; bases unmatched to any gene: 5. This CDR3 is built from 13 residues. CDR1 is MNHEY and CDR2 is SVGAGI in the germline V gene. Original processing notes: For nucleated cells, counts were estimated from reference gene primer amplification. Here immunoSEQ multiplex PCR was the method, and the copy in TCRdb shows in-frame clones only, minus some. The V and J calls and the clone size are those of that table, but D and trimming were determined from the DNA. Among about 220,000 clones, 70% to 90% were seen once, and the ten largest hold more than 2%.

The rearrangement joins TRBV6-5 to TRBJ1-2; the match to TRBD1 covers 7 bases. Source material: peripheral blood. This clonotype originated in a woman in her 70s with COVID-19, enrolled during active disease. CDR3 in amino acids: CASSATGVYGYTF. CDR3 bases: TGTGCCAGCAGCGCAACAGGGGTCTATGGCTACACCTTC.